The next 4 T cell receptor beta chains were all read from a single sample in a study of shared clonotypes between healthy human individuals. CD45RO-negative, CCR7-selected cells formed the naive CD8 fraction, which excluded terminally differentiated effector memory CD45RA+ cells. Sequencing was performed with immunoSEQ multiplex PCR; in TCRdb, only in-frame clones are kept and a portion is missing. The sample holds about 2.2 million clones; about 93% are singletons and the top ten take about 1.7%. Sample: naive CD8+ T cells from PBMCs. These receptors were taken from a man in his late teens or twenties in good health. Some clones in this sample may be carry-over from other donors' samples.

This clone was recorded once. J is TRBJ2-1 and V is TRBV4-1, with D maybe TRBD2 (7 bases). The germline V gene encodes CDR1 MGHRA and CDR2 YSYEKL. V lost 4 bases to trimming and J lost 4 bases, with 14 bases between them. This CDR3 is built from 15 residues. The DNA of the CDR3 is TGCGCCAGCAGCCGCTTGGGGGGGGCTTACAATGAGCAGTTCTTC. Its translation: CASSRLGGAYNEQFF.

The chain joins TRBV9 to TRBJ1-5; perhaps TRBD1 as D (5 bases). The CDR3 has 15 residues. V was pared by 3 bases and J by 3 bases, with 13 bases between. Germline CDR1 reads SGDLS; CDR2 reads YYNGEE. The CDR3 loop is CASSAGGVPNQPQHF. CDR3 in DNA: TGTGCCAGCAGCGCGGGAGGGGTTCCCAATCAGCCCCAGCATTTT.

This sequence joins TRBV4-2 and TRBJ2-7, with D perhaps TRBD2 (5 bases). The V gene lost 3 bases and the J gene lost 0 bases, with 12 bases spanning the gap. The CDR3 extends over 15 amino acids. Germline-derived CDR1 and CDR2 are LGHNA and YNFKEQ. The CDR3 bases are TGTGCCAGCAGCCAGATGGAGACTAACTCCTACGAGCAGTACTTC. This encodes CASSQMETNSYEQYF.

The chain links TRBV9 to TRBJ2-3, with unresolved D. Trimming left V 4 bases short and J 6 bases short, with 6 bases between. The CDR3 runs 11 residues. CDR1 is SGDLS and CDR2 is YYNGEE in the germline V gene. This chain's CDR3 is CASSTSDTQYF. For the CDR3, the DNA is TGTGCCAGCAGCACCTCGGATACGCAGTATTTT.